The T cell receptor beta chain described here comes from a study of cytomegalovirus exposure and HLA in healthy donors. Broader study findings: The study found most TCR sequences rare, yet found some public TCRs in many donors.

Method: immunoSEQ multiplex PCR; TCRdb's copy keeps in-frame clones and lacks some. Found here are 200,000 to 250,000 clones, approximately 83% of them singletons; the top ten hold over 12%. On this clone itself: Its antigen is not known.

The sequence came from a young woman in good health and CMV-seropositive. Sequencing used PBMCs.

The CDR3, as DNA: TGTGCCTGTGGACAGGGGGCTTCAAAGCGCTATGGCTACACCTTC. It yields the protein CACGQGASKRYGYTF. The chain carries TRBV30 and TRBJ1-2; 11 positions match TRBD1. The length of the CDR3 is 15 residues. The V gene's germline CDR1 is GTSNPN and CDR2 SVGIG (reference sequence). V shed 6 bases and J 4 bases; nucleotides not matched to a gene: 10.